The entry that follows covers one T cell receptor beta chain sequence. Its specificity is unknown. The record originates from a study of T-cell memory formation after mild COVID-19. Across the whole study: Clustering of TCRs was largely donor specific. Study-wide findings and caveats: Clones contracting day 15 to 85 were balanced CD4/CD8; later expanders leaned CD4+.

TCRdb recomputed calls from the 5' RACE reads with MiXCR, one row per CDR3 protein. The table lists some 450,000 distinct CDR3 sequences, approximately 20% of them singletons, with 7.5% to 9.5% in the top ten. CDR3 length equals 15 residues. CDR1 and CDR2 from the germline V gene are SGHKS and YYEKEE (reference sequence). Unmatched junction bases numbered 3, after V lost 4 bases and J lost 0 bases. The sample comprised PBMCs or a T cell subset sorted from them (not recorded which). This chain connects TRBV5-5 to TRBJ2-3, with TRBD1 matching 9 bases. The TCR was taken from an adult woman who had mild COVID-19 (a few samples of this study predate the infection). Cell type and time point are not known. In nucleotides, the CDR3 is TGTGCCAGCAGCGTCGGGACAGGGAGCACAGATACGCAGTATTTT. This translates into CASSVGTGSTDTQYF.